Here is one T cell receptor (beta chain) with its context. The antigen is unknown. This CDR3 is 21 amino acids long. V lost 2 bases and J lost 0, with 26 bases in between. These data come from a study of blood T cells in healthy people across ages. Study-wide findings and caveats: Naive T cell percentage by flow cytometry tracked strongly with beta diversity.

PCR was performed a second time for about 6 to 12 cycles using a sample-barcoded 5' primer and a J-beta primer mix. Every cDNA molecule bore a tag from a template-switch adaptor containing 12 random nucleotides. TCRdb reprocessed the 5' RACE reads via MiXCR and lists one record per CDR3 protein. The data hold approximately 800,000 distinct CDR3 sequences, with around half observed a single time. V is TRBV12-3 or TRBV12-4 and J is TRBJ1-5, with TRBD1 as a possible D gene (5 bases). The specimen was blood. The sequence was obtained from a man aged 80 or over in good health. The CDR3: CASSLSLGGESREYSNQPQHF. In nucleotides, the CDR3 is TGTGCCAGCAGTTTATCCCTGGGGGGGGAAAGTCGAGAGTATAGCAATCAGCCCCAGCATTTT.